Presented here are 5 T cell receptor beta chains from one specimen sequenced in a study of T-cell reconstitution after alpha-beta-depleted transplantation in children. Researchers prepared the TCRbeta library using unique molecular identifiers, the study reports. MiXCR was run by TCRdb on the PCR reads, yielding one entry per CDR3 protein. The sample has hundreds of thousands of distinct CDR3 sequences, 32% seen once. Material: PBMCs from the stem cell graft donor, obtained from the stem cell graft. The receptors derive from a human donor who donated a stem cell graft to a child with aplastic anemia.

The rearrangement links TRBV12-3 or TRBV12-4 to TRBJ1-6; 8 nucleotides agree with TRBD1. The CDR3 is 15 residues long. V gave up 6 bases and J gave up 5 bases; unmatched junction bases: 6. The CDR3 loop reads CASRVGTGDNSPLHF. CDR3 coding DNA: TGTGCCAGCAGGGTGGGGACAGGAGATAATTCACCCCTCCACTTT.

The rearrangement uses TRBV5-1 and TRBJ2-3, with D perhaps given as TRBD1 or TRBD2 (5 bases each). This CDR3 region has 17 residues. The germline gives CDR1 SGHRS, CDR2 YFSETQ. V lost 0 bases, J lost 4 bases, and 18 bases lay in between. The CDR3 is CASSLGPNRRNADTQYF. CDR3 DNA sequence: TGCGCCAGCAGCTTGGGGCCGAACAGGAGGAACGCAGATACGCAGTATTTT.

The CDR3: CASMEVAGGYEQYF. CDR3 DNA sequence: TGTGCCTCTATGGAGGTAGCGGGAGGATACGAGCAGTACTTC. The chain carries TRBV5-5 and TRBJ2-7, with 10 bases fitting TRBD2. The CDR3 runs 14 residues. Germline V CDR1 and CDR2: SGHKS, YYEKEE (reference sequence). J lost 4 bases, V lost 10 bases, and 11 bases had no gene match.

The table lists this clonotype with a few counts. This chain joins TRBV12-3 or TRBV12-4 and TRBJ2-7; D possibly corresponds to TRBD2 (6 bases). The CDR3 sequence is 13 residues long. V was trimmed by 6 bases and J by 6 bases, leaving 15 bases between them. The CDR3 loop reads CASSGGLQREQYV. The CDR3 nucleotides are TGTGCCAGCAGCGGGGGACTCCAGCGCGAGCAGTACGTC.

The rearrangement links TRBV12-3 or TRBV12-4 to TRBJ2-4; TRBD1 matches 12 bases. With 4 bases clipped from V and 1 base from J, the junction kept 11 bases outside the gene matches. CDR3 size: 19 residues. The CDR3 DNA follows: TGTGCCAGCAGTTCAGCAGGGGACAGGGGGCGCCCGGCCAAAAACATTCAGTACTTC. Translating gives CASSSAGDRGRPAKNIQYF.